The 20 T cell receptor beta chains listed next were all sequenced from one sample in a study of blood T cell repertoires in COVID-19. TCRdb's copy holds only in-frame clones and misses some; the assay was immunoSEQ multiplex PCR. The profile shows over 200,000 clones, less than 90% of them singletons. Sample: PBMCs or T cells enriched from blood (not recorded which). Every receptor here comes from a woman aged 50 to 60 in a cohort exposed to, infected with or recovered from COVID-19 (not recorded which).

This chain connects TRBV11-2 to TRBJ2-7; D is possibly TRBD2 (6 bases). This CDR3 spans 15 amino acids. Germline CDR1 is SGHAT and CDR2 is FQNNGV. V gave up 1 base and J gave up 5 bases, with 15 bases separating them. In DNA, the CDR3 is TGTGCCAGCAGCTTAGGTCGGGGGTCGGGGAACGAGCAGTACTTC. Translated, it gives CASSLGRGSGNEQYF. The full variable domain, completed using reference TRBV11-2 and TRBJ2-7, is EAGVAQSPRYKIIEKRQSVAFWCNPISGHATLYWYQQILGQGPKLLIQFQNNGVVDDSQLPKDRFSAERLKGVDSTLKIQPAKLEDSAVYLCASSLGRGSGNEQYFGPGTRLTVT.

The chain has TRBV25-1 and TRBJ1-1, with TRBD1 identical over 7 bases. V lost 8 bases, J lost 1 base, and 7 bases stayed unmatched. The CDR3 contains 14 residues. Germline V gene sequence: CDR1 MGHDK, CDR2 SYGVNS. CDR3 nucleotide sequence: TGTGCCAGCCGAGACAGGGTGGGGAACACTGAAGCTTTCTTT. It specifies CASRDRVGNTEAFF.

The chain combines TRBV6-5 with TRBJ2-5; no clear D gene. The V end was cut by 6 bases, the J end by 2 bases, with 7 bases between. This CDR3 contains 12 residues. Germline CDR1 reads MNHEY; CDR2 reads SVGAGI. CDR3: CASRHSQETQYF. CDR3 nucleotide sequence: TGTGCCAGCAGACATTCGCAAGAGACCCAGTACTTC.

The V gene is TRBV2, the J gene TRBJ1-4, with 8 bases identical to TRBD1. CDR3 length: 12 amino acids. Per the germline V gene, CDR1 is SNHLY and CDR2 is FYNNEI. Trimming at V came to 7 bases and at J to 9 bases, leaving 4 bases not matched to a gene. The DNA of the CDR3 is TGTGCCAGCACCGGGACAGGTCAAAAACTGTTTTTT. Translated: CASTGTGQKLFF.

This chain links TRBV13 with TRBJ1-1, with TRBD1 matching over 11 bases. The CDR3 has 17 amino acids. The V gene's germline CDR1 is PRHDT and CDR2 FYEKMQ (reference sequence). Unmatched junction bases numbered 10, after V lost 2 bases and J lost 5 bases. The CDR3 coding sequence is TGTGCCAGCAGCTTAAGTGGACAGGGGGCGAGTAGAACTGAAGCTTTCTTT. Amino acid sequence: CASSLSGQGASRTEAFF.

The chain employs TRBV15 and TRBJ1-1; perhaps TRBD1 as D (6 bases). The CDR3 is made up of 14 amino acids. Germline V gene sequence: CDR1 LNHNV, CDR2 YYDKDF (reference sequence). Between the trimmed V and J ends, which lost 1 base and 1 base, there was a span of 7 bases. The CDR3 region has the DNA TGTGCCACCAGCAGAGCCAGGGGGAACACTGAAGCTTTCTTT. It specifies CATSRARGNTEAFF.

The chain has TRBV5-5 and TRBJ2-5; 15 bases fit TRBD2. The CDR3 consists of 16 residues. The germline gives CDR1 SGHKS, CDR2 YYEKEE (reference sequence). V was pared by 4 bases and J by 5 bases, with 6 bases of the junction left unmatched. The CDR3 is CASSPGLAGGGETQYF. The CDR3 nucleotides read TGTGCCAGCAGCCCTGGACTAGCGGGAGGGGGGGAGACCCAGTACTTC.

The chain has TRBV6-4 and TRBJ1-6; 8 nucleotides agree with TRBD1. The CDR3 sequence is 14 residues long. The germline V gene encodes CDR1 MRHNA and CDR2 SNTAGT. V lost 8 bases and J lost 9; bases outside the gene matches: 9. CDR3 sequence: CASRTGTVGSPLHF. DNA for the CDR3: TGTGCCAGCCGGACAGGGACGGTTGGTTCACCCCTCCACTTT.

V and J are TRBV9 and TRBJ1-2, with 7 bases aligning to TRBD1. CDR1 SGDLS and CDR2 YYNGEE come from the germline V gene. V lost 4 bases to trimming and J lost 8 bases; unmatched junction nucleotides: 14. The CDR3 runs 15 residues. The CDR3 sequence is CASSPGGLDFGGYTF. The CDR3 DNA follows: TGTGCCAGCAGCCCAGGGGGTCTCGACTTTGGGGGCTACACCTTC.

The chain couples TRBV4-1 to TRBJ2-2; TRBD2 agrees at 8 bases. Germline assignment: CDR1 MGHRA and CDR2 YSYEKL. This CDR3 comprises 17 residues. V gave up 4 bases and J gave up 2 bases; unmatched junction bases: 9. CDR3 protein: CASSPEYTSGNTGELFF. For the CDR3, the DNA is TGCGCCAGCAGCCCGGAGTACACTAGCGGAAACACCGGGGAGCTGTTTTTT.

This sequence joins TRBV7-9 and TRBJ1-1; D is undetermined. Germline loops: CDR1 SEHNR, CDR2 FQNEAQ (reference sequence). V shed 4 bases and J shed 7 bases, with 13 bases lying between them. The CDR3 length is 13 residues. The CDR3 here is CASSYLGGNEAFF. The CDR3 DNA is TGTGCCAGCAGCTATCTCGGCGGGAATGAAGCTTTCTTT.

This clone occurred once. The CDR3 here is CSASPGGGQPQHF. CDR3 DNA: TGCAGTGCTAGTCCAGGGGGCGGCCAGCCCCAGCATTTT. The chain couples TRBV20-1 to TRBJ1-5; the match to TRBD1 covers 8 bases. CDR3 length: 13 residues. V lost 3 bases to trimming and J lost 7 bases; unmatched junction nucleotides: 5. Looked up from germline, CDR1 is DFQATT and CDR2 is SNEGSKA (reference sequence).

The sample holds a few counts of this clone. This chain uses TRBV10-3 with TRBJ1-4, with 7 positions matching TRBD1. V shed 10 bases, J shed 3 bases, and the junction held 8 bases outside the gene matches. CDR1 is ENHRY, CDR2 SYGVKD, per germline. The CDR3 runs to 14 residues. The CDR3 region is CATNPQGANEKLFF. DNA of the CDR3: TGTGCCACCAACCCTCAGGGGGCTAATGAAAAACTGTTTTTT.

The J gene is TRBJ1-2, the V gene TRBV24-1; D is undetermined. CDR3 length: 14 amino acids. CDR1 and CDR2 (germline): KGHDR, SFDVKD. The V gene lost 5 bases and the J gene lost 4 bases, with 13 bases spanning the gap. CDR3 sequence: CATSGSGAGYGYTF. Here the CDR3 DNA reads TGTGCCACCAGTGGTTCGGGTGCCGGCTATGGCTACACCTTC.

The chain has TRBV29-1 and TRBJ1-1; D uncertain. V lost 4 bases and J lost 8, with 8 bases in between. Per the germline V gene, CDR1 is SQVTM and CDR2 is ANQGSEA. The CDR3 is made up of 10 amino acids. CDR3 loop: CSVVTPEAFF. Here the CDR3 DNA reads TGCAGCGTTGTGACACCCGAAGCTTTCTTT.

V and J are TRBV7-3 and TRBJ2-3; 10 bases map to TRBD2. The CDR3 has 15 residues. The V gene's germline CDR1 is SGHTA and CDR2 FQGTGA. With V trimmed by 5 bases and J by 2 bases, 4 bases remained unmatched. This CDR3 reads CASSLGLATTDTQYF. In DNA form, the CDR3 reads TGTGCCAGCAGCCTGGGACTAGCGACCACAGATACGCAGTATTTT.

J is TRBJ1-2 and V is TRBV30; unclear D gene. Per germline, CDR1 GTSNPN and CDR2 SVGIG (reference sequence). Trimming pared 0 bases from V and 9 bases from J, leaving 17 bases between. The CDR3 contains 14 residues. The CDR3 sequence is CAWSVRESPYRYTF. CDR3 in DNA: TGTGCCTGGAGTGTACGGGAGAGCCCGTATCGCTACACCTTC.

This chain connects TRBV12-3 or TRBV12-4 to TRBJ2-3, with TRBD2 as a possible D gene (5 bases). The length of the CDR3 is 12 residues. Trimming stripped 3 bases from V and 6 bases from J, with 7 bases between. The CDR3 DNA follows: TGTGCCAGCAGTTTTGGCGGGGATACGCAGTATTTT. Translated, it gives CASSFGGDTQYF.

The genes are TRBV5-1 and TRBJ1-1, with TRBD1 matching 7 bases. The CDR3 contains 14 residues. V lost 0 bases to trimming and J lost 5 bases; unmatched junction nucleotides: 4. Per germline, CDR1 SGHRS and CDR2 YFSETQ. This CDR3 is CASSLETGRTEAFF. CDR3 coding DNA: TGCGCCAGCAGCTTGGAGACAGGGAGGACTGAAGCTTTCTTT.

This chain joins TRBV7-8 and TRBJ1-4; no reliable D call. The CDR3 is 13 amino acids. Trimming removed 5 bases at V and 6 bases at J, with 10 bases between. Germline V gene lookup returns CDR1 SGHVS and CDR2 FQNEAQ. The DNA for the CDR3 is TGTGCCAGCAGCCGGGTGGGCGATGAAAAACTGTTTTTT. This gives the protein CASSRVGDEKLFF.